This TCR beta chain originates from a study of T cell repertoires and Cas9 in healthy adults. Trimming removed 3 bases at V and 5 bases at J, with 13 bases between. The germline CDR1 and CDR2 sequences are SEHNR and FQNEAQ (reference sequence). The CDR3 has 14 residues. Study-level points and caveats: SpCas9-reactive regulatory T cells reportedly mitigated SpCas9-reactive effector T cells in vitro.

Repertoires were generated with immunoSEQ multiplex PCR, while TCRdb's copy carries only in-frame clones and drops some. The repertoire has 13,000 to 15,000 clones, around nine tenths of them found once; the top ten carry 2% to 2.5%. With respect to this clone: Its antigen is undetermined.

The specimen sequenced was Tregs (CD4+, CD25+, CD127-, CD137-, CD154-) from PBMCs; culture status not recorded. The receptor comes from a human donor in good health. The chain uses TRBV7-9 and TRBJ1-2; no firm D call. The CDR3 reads CASSLTSEAYGYTF. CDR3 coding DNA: TGTGCCAGCAGCTTGACGAGCGAGGCTTATGGCTACACCTTC.